This TCR beta chain was documented in a study of cytomegalovirus exposure and HLA in healthy donors. With respect to this clone: Its antigen is still unknown.

Points from the study as a whole: The authors later linked a missense DCLRE1C variant to TCR beta V- and J-gene trimming. Within the data, a cluster of highly shared sequence variants was likely a sequencing artifact. Immune exposure information available was restricted to CMV serostatus. Productive rates of about 90% or about 30% were seen for most TCR beta V segments in an earlier analysis.

60 Vbeta and 13 Jbeta primers were used in PCR. Assay: immunoSEQ multiplex PCR; the TCRdb copy retains only in-frame clones and omits some. Of around 100,000 clones detected, more than 75% appear once; the ten largest clones hold 5% to 6%. The CDR3 contains 13 residues. The germline V and J ends were trimmed by 2 bases and 4 bases, with 6 bases remaining between them. The clonotype was recovered from a woman aged 18 to 35 in good health and CMV-seropositive. What was sequenced was PBMCs. This sequence joins TRBV23-1 and TRBJ1-5, with a possible D match to TRBD1 (5 bases). TRBV23-1 is filed as an ORF, its function uncertain. This CDR3 is CASSQNRNQPQHF. Written as DNA, the CDR3 is TGCGCCAGCAGTCAAAACAGGAATCAGCCCCAGCATTTT.